Shown below are 28 T cell receptor beta chains from a single sample sequenced in a study of T cell responses to AZD1222 COVID-19 vaccine. Libraries were prepared by immunoSEQ multiplex PCR; TCRdb keeps only in-frame clonotypes and omits some of them. The data contain about 99,000 clones, around 91% of them singletons. The sample was peripheral blood, taken on day 0 of AZD1222 vaccination. These receptors were taken from an adult in good health.

The V gene is TRBV6-5, the J gene TRBJ2-7, with 7 positions matching TRBD1. The CDR3 covers 14 residues. Looked up from germline, CDR1 is MNHEY and CDR2 is SVGAGI. Trimming at V came to 5 bases and at J to 3 bases, leaving 7 bases not matched to a gene. CDR3 loop: CASSSQGQLYEQYF. The CDR3 region has the DNA TGTGCCAGCAGTAGCCAGGGACAGCTCTACGAGCAGTACTTC.

The gene calls are TRBV28 and TRBJ1-5; 7 bases are shared with TRBD1. This CDR3 comprises 15 residues. CDR1 and CDR2 (germline): MDHEN, SYDVKM. The J segment lost 5 bases and the V segment lost 6 bases, leaving 10 bases of the junction unmatched. The CDR3 region is CASSLGQGGHQPQHF. Written as DNA, the CDR3 is TGTGCCAGCAGCCTGGGGCAGGGGGGTCATCAGCCCCAGCATTTT.

The J gene is TRBJ2-1, the V gene TRBV6-6; 14 bases match TRBD2. Germline V lookup: CDR1 MNHNY, CDR2 SVGAGI (reference sequence). This CDR3 has 15 residues. The junction had 2 bases not matched to a gene; V was cut back by 6 bases and J by 4 bases. DNA for the CDR3: TGTGCCAGCAGAGGACTAGCGGGGGGATACAATGAGCAGTTCTTC. It codes for CASRGLAGGYNEQFF.

The chain employs TRBV5-1 and TRBJ2-3; the D is unclear. Looked up from germline, CDR1 is SGHRS and CDR2 is YFSETQ. The CDR3 is 14 residues long. The V and J ends lost 0 bases and 1 base respectively, with 6 bases between them. The CDR3 is CASSLGVGTDTQYF. In DNA form, the CDR3 reads TGCGCCAGCAGCTTGGGGGTCGGCACAGATACGCAGTATTTT.

V usage is TRBV24-1 and J usage is TRBJ2-2; TRBD1 or TRBD2 may be the D gene (6 bases each). Germline V gene sequence: CDR1 KGHDR, CDR2 SFDVKD. The CDR3 runs to 16 residues. The ends were cut back, 4 bases at V and 5 bases at J, with 16 bases in the middle. The CDR3 DNA is TGTGCCACCAGTGACTCGGGGGCCCCTTTGACCGGGGAGCTGTTTTTT. Amino acids: CATSDSGAPLTGELFF.

This clone was detected a few times. The chain carries TRBV7-8 and TRBJ2-5; no definite D call. The CDR3 length is 14 residues. Germline V gene sequence: CDR1 SGHVS, CDR2 FQNEAQ. The ends were cut back, 4 bases at V and 1 base at J, with 10 bases in the middle. CDR3 nucleotide sequence: TGTGCCAGCAGCTCGGTGAGCCTCCAAGAGACCCAGTACTTC. It is translated as CASSSVSLQETQYF.

The rearrangement uses TRBV12-5 and TRBJ1-1; maybe TRBD1 (5 bases). Germline-derived CDR1 and CDR2 are LGHNT and FRNRAP. The CDR3 length is 14 residues. Trimming left V 4 bases short and J 2 bases short, with 11 bases between. The CDR3 nucleotides read TGTGCTAGTGGTTCCCATACAGGTAACACTGAAGCTTTCTTT. Encoded protein: CASGSHTGNTEAFF.

The chain has TRBV6-5 and TRBJ2-5, with TRBD1 matching 7 bases. Trimming took 6 bases from V and 5 from J; bases not matched to a gene: 9. CDR3 length: 14 amino acids. Looked up from germline, CDR1 is MNHEY and CDR2 is SVGAGI. The CDR3 DNA is TGTGCCAGCAGACCACAGGGGACGGAGGAGACCCAGTACTTC. This gives the protein CASRPQGTEETQYF.

The chain joins TRBV11-1 to TRBJ2-3, with D hard to call. The CDR3 contains 15 residues. V shed 5 bases and J shed 1 base, with 13 bases lying between them. From germline, CDR1 is SGHAT and CDR2 FQDESV (reference sequence). The CDR3 sequence: CASSLDWKRTDTQYF. CDR3 nucleotide sequence: TGTGCCAGCAGCCTCGACTGGAAACGCACAGATACGCAGTATTTT.

The chain combines TRBV4-3 with TRBJ1-5; 12 bases are a match to TRBD1. Germline V gene sequence: CDR1 LGHNA, CDR2 YSLEER. The CDR3 length is 20 residues. V gave up 0 bases and J gave up 2 bases; unmatched junction bases: 11. The CDR3 DNA sequence: TGCGCCAGCAGCCAAGATGTTCTGGGACAGGGGGCGCCGGGCAATCAGCCCCAGCATTTT. This encodes CASSQDVLGQGAPGNQPQHF.

The gene calls are TRBV24-1 and TRBJ2-2; 7 bases map to TRBD1. Trimming took 7 bases from V and 1 from J; bases not matched to a gene: 2. CDR3 length: 14 amino acids. Germline CDR1 and CDR2: KGHDR and SFDVKD. CDR3 amino acids: CATRGTENTGELFF. CDR3 in DNA: TGTGCCACCAGAGGGACAGAGAACACCGGGGAGCTGTTTTTT.

The sample holds one count of this clone. The chain employs TRBV6-2 or TRBV6-3 and TRBJ2-5; a weak D match, TRBD1 (6 bases). The CDR3 extends over 14 amino acids. Deletions cut 0 bases from V and 5 bases from J, with 10 bases between. Germline lookup yields CDR1 MNHEY and CDR2 SVGEGT. In nucleotides, the CDR3 is TGTGCCAGCAGTTACTCGGCAGGGGACGAGACCCAGTACTTC. Amino acid sequence: CASSYSAGDETQYF.

This chain connects TRBV3-1 (or the pseudogene TRBV3-2) to TRBJ2-3; D unclear. The CDR3 totals 12 residues. The germline V gene has CDR1 LGHDT and CDR2 YNNKEL (reference sequence). V was trimmed by 4 bases and J by 0 bases, leaving 2 bases between them. CDR3 DNA: TGTGCCAGCAGCCTTAGCACAGATACGCAGTATTTT. It codes for CASSLSTDTQYF.

The sample holds one count of this clone. The rearrangement uses TRBV9 and TRBJ1-1; D remains unclear. CDR3 length: 13 amino acids. Deletions cut 0 bases from V and 1 base from J, with 4 bases between. Germline V gene lookup returns CDR1 SGDLS and CDR2 YYNGEE. CDR3 in amino acids: CASSVGPNTEAFF. CDR3 sequence (DNA): TGTGCCAGCAGCGTAGGTCCGAACACTGAAGCTTTCTTT.

The J gene is TRBJ1-1, the V gene TRBV18; tentative D call: TRBD1 (5 bases). This CDR3 region has 11 residues. Germline CDR1 is KGHSH and CDR2 is LQKENI. V lost 5 bases and J lost 8, with 9 bases in between. The CDR3 DNA reads as TGTGCCAGCTCAGCAGGGCCGGAAGCTTTCTTT. This sequence encodes CASSAGPEAFF.

In this sample, this clone turned up once. The rearrangement joins TRBV5-8 to TRBJ2-3; 10 positions match TRBD2. V shed 1 base and J 3 bases; nucleotides not matched to a gene: 8. CDR1 and CDR2 from the germline V gene are SGHTS and YDEGEE. CDR3 length equals 17 residues. CDR3 nucleotide sequence: TGTGCCAGCAGCTTGAGACCCAGCGGGGGGGCAACAGATACGCAGTATTTT. Protein sequence: CASSLRPSGGATDTQYF.

The genes are TRBV11-1 and TRBJ2-5; the D gene is possibly TRBD1 (5 bases). This CDR3 has 14 amino acids. Germline V lookup: CDR1 SGHAT, CDR2 FQDESV (reference sequence). Trimming cost V 2 bases and J 4 bases, with 11 bases left between them. CDR3 sequence (DNA): TGTGCCAGCAGCTTATCAGGGTTCTCAGAGACCCAGTACTTC. Translated, it gives CASSLSGFSETQYF.

This chain links TRBV7-6 with TRBJ1-3; maybe TRBD1 (6 bases). The germline CDR1 and CDR2 sequences are SGHVS and FNYEAQ. The length of the CDR3 is 15 residues. Trimming cost V 5 bases and J 2 bases, with 13 bases left between them. The CDR3 region has the DNA TGTGCCAGCAGCCCAGGGGCGGGGGCTGGAAACACCATATATTTT. Encoded protein: CASSPGAGAGNTIYF.

The chain links TRBV29-1 to TRBJ2-7; weak D call: TRBD2 (5 bases). Germline CDR1 reads SQVTM; CDR2 reads ANQGSEA. This CDR3 spans 14 amino acids. The ends were cut back, 4 bases at V and 0 bases at J, with 13 bases in the middle. The CDR3 sequence: CSVVVRESSYEQYF. The CDR3 DNA reads as TGCAGCGTTGTAGTTCGGGAAAGCTCCTACGAGCAGTACTTC.

V gene TRBV5-1 combines with J gene TRBJ1-2; a possible D gene is TRBD1 (6 bases). Per the germline V gene, CDR1 is SGHRS and CDR2 is YFSETQ. The CDR3 covers 13 residues. The V gene lost 2 bases and the J gene lost 9 bases, with 14 bases spanning the gap. In DNA form, the CDR3 reads TGCGCCAGCAGCTTCGGGCAGGGGTACAGCTACACCTTC. This translates into CASSFGQGYSYTF.

This clone was seen more than once but under ten times. The junction departs from the called germline gene at one end, perhaps through a read error. The J gene is TRBJ1-3, the V gene TRBV7-8; 7 bases match TRBD1. The CDR3 is 13 amino acids. Germline-derived CDR1 and CDR2 are SGHVS and FQNEAQ. This CDR3 is CASSAIGNRGPHF. The CDR3 DNA sequence: TGTGCCAGCAGCGCAATAGGGAACAGGGGACCGCATTTT. Full variable domain (missing parts from reference TRBV7-8 and TRBJ1-3): GAGVSQSPRYKVAKRGQDVALRCDPISGHVSLFWYQQALGQGPEFLTYFQNEAQLDKSGLPSDRFFAERPEGSVSTLKIQRTQQEDSAVYLCASSAIGNRGPHFGEGSWLTVV.

As concerns this clone: At one of its ends the junction is not consistent with the germline gene, which may arise from a read error. CDR3 protein: CASNVGVEGRYSNQPQHF. CDR3 sequence (DNA): TGTGCCAGCAACGTAGGAGTCGAGGGGAGGTATAGCAATCAGCCCCAGCATTTT. The chain uses TRBV9 and TRBJ1-5; tentative D call: TRBD1 (5 bases). Germline loops: CDR1 SGDLS, CDR2 YYNGEE. The CDR3 covers 18 residues.

The chain joins TRBV28 to TRBJ2-3; D could derive from TRBD1 or TRBD2 (5 bases each). V was cut by 1 base and J by 4 bases, with 9 bases left in between. From germline, CDR1 is MDHEN and CDR2 SYDVKM. The CDR3 length is 14 residues. CDR3 protein: CASSLSRDPDTQYF. The CDR3 region has the DNA TGTGCCAGCAGTTTATCGAGGGACCCAGATACGCAGTATTTT. Based on the CDR3 plus reference TRBV28 and TRBJ2-3, the full variable domain is DVKVTQSSRYLVKRTGEKVFLECVQDMDHENMFWYRQDPGLGLRLIYFSYDVKMKEKGDIPEGYSVSREKKERFSLILESASTNQTSMYLCASSLSRDPDTQYFGPGTRLTVL.

V is TRBV4-2 and J is TRBJ1-6; D gene uncertain. The CDR3 extends over 17 amino acids. V lost 4 bases and J 5 bases, leaving 18 bases between the germline ends. CDR1 and CDR2 (germline): LGHNA, YNFKEQ. The CDR3, as DNA: TGTGCCAGCAGCCCCGAATGGCCGGTGGCGGATAATTCACCCCTCCACTTT. As protein: CASSPEWPVADNSPLHF.

The genes are TRBV6-5 and TRBJ2-1; a weak D match, TRBD2 (5 bases). From germline, CDR1 is MNHEY and CDR2 SVGAGI. Trimming pared 6 bases from V and 4 bases from J, leaving 16 bases between. The CDR3 has 15 residues. The CDR3 nucleotides are TGTGCCAGCAGCCGTACGGGTTCGGGGTACAATGAGCAGTTCTTC. Translating it yields CASSRTGSGYNEQFF.

The V gene is TRBV28, the J gene TRBJ2-7; TRBD2 matches 12 bases. V shed 8 bases, J shed 3 bases, and the junction held 2 bases outside the gene matches. From germline, CDR1 is MDHEN and CDR2 SYDVKM. CDR3 length equals 13 residues. The CDR3 is CASGTSGFYEQYF. In DNA form, the CDR3 reads TGTGCCAGCGGGACTAGCGGGTTCTACGAGCAGTACTTC.

The rearrangement links TRBV28 to TRBJ2-1; D not certain. V gave up 6 bases and J gave up 9 bases, with 15 bases separating them. The CDR3 covers 13 residues. Germline-derived CDR1 and CDR2 are MDHEN and SYDVKM. The DNA of the CDR3 is TGTGCCAGCAGCCCTAGAGTGGGTGGTGAGCAGTTCTTC. This encodes CASSPRVGGEQFF. Supplemented by reference TRBV28 and TRBJ2-1, the full variable domain reads DVKVTQSSRYLVKRTGEKVFLECVQDMDHENMFWYRQDPGLGLRLIYFSYDVKMKEKGDIPEGYSVSREKKERFSLILESASTNQTSMYLCASSPRVGGEQFFGPGTRLTVL.

The rearrangement uses TRBV27 and TRBJ1-2; 7 bases align to TRBD1. The trim removed 6 bases at V and 4 bases at J, leaving 8 bases unmatched. The CDR3 spans 14 residues. The germline V gene encodes CDR1 MNHEY and CDR2 SMNVEV (reference sequence). CDR3 sequence: CASRPGQIIYGYTF. CDR3 in DNA: TGTGCCAGCAGGCCGGGACAGATTATCTATGGCTACACCTTC.